The rows below give T cell receptor beta chains drawn from one sample of a study of PD-1 blockade in mismatch repair-deficient tumors. Using immunoSEQ multiplex PCR, the repertoire was profiled, and TCRdb retains in-frame clones only, with some absent. The table records tens of thousands of clones, 65% to 85% of them present only once. The sequencing here drew on peripheral blood, taken 12 weeks after starting pembrolizumab. These receptors came from an adult with mismatch repair-deficient cancer. Each CDR3 is given with its conserved first and last residue. Each record gives: CDR3 protein, CDR3 DNA, clone size, V gene, J gene, D gene, CDR3 length. A D gene is named only where the DNA matches it firmly. Where a row states a size, it is once, few, many or the class of an expanded clone; other rows omit it.

CDR3: CASDSLAGHVYEQFF
DNA: TGTGCTAGTGACAGTCTAGCGGGACATGTCTATGAGCAGTTCTTC
size: -
V: TRBV12-5
J: TRBJ2-1
D: TRBD2
length: 15

CDR3: CASSSTSGSWFEQFF
DNA: TGTGCCAGCAGCTCTACTAGCGGGAGTTGGTTTGAGCAGTTCTTC
size: -
V: TRBV5-4
J: TRBJ2-1
D: TRBD2
length: 15

CDR3: CASTRLAEPTGELFF
DNA: TGTGCCAGCACCAGGCTAGCGGAACCCACCGGGGAGCTGTTTTTT
size: -
V: TRBV11-1
J: TRBJ2-2
D: TRBD2
length: 15

CDR3: CASGETGWTEAFF
DNA: TGTGCCAGCGGGGAAACAGGGTGGACTGAAGCTTTCTTT
size: -
V: TRBV6-1
J: TRBJ1-1
D: -
length: 13

CDR3: CASSEWEKRAFF
DNA: TGTGCCAGCAGTGAATGGGAGAAACGAGCTTTCTTT
size: few
V: TRBV25-1
J: TRBJ1-1
D: -
length: 12

CDR3: CSLAPEGEQFF
DNA: TGTTCACTCGCCCCGGAGGGAGAGCAGTTCTTC
size: -
V: TRBV30
J: TRBJ2-1
D: -
length: 11

CDR3: CASSMGRESGELFF
DNA: TGTGCCAGTAGTATGGGCAGGGAGAGCGGGGAGCTGTTTTTT
size: -
V: TRBV19
J: TRBJ2-2
D: -
length: 14

CDR3: CASSGGSRRWDIQYF
DNA: TGTGCCAGCAGCGGCGGGAGTCGCCGATGGGACATTCAGTACTTC
size: -
V: TRBV16
J: TRBJ2-4
D: TRBD2
length: 15

CDR3: CASSWGTDQLHF
DNA: TGCGCCAGCAGCTGGGGGACTGATCAACTTCATTTT
size: -
V: TRBV5-1
J: TRBJ1-3
D: -
length: 12

CDR3: CASRTGQGSYEQYF
DNA: TGTGCCAGCAGAACGGGACAGGGCTCCTACGAGCAGTACTTC
size: few
V: TRBV2
J: TRBJ2-7
D: TRBD1
length: 14

CDR3: CASSPRTYEQYF
DNA: TGTGCCAGCAGCCCTAGGACCTACGAGCAGTACTTC
size: -
V: TRBV7-9
J: TRBJ2-7
D: -
length: 12

CDR3: CASSPGRLQETQYF
DNA: TGTGCCAGCAGCCCCGGACGGCTCCAAGAGACCCAGTACTTC
size: -
V: TRBV5-7
J: TRBJ2-5
D: -
length: 14

CDR3: CASVSRFVQNTGELFF
DNA: TGTGCTAGTGTTTCTCGATTTGTCCAGAACACCGGGGAGCTGTTTTTT
size: -
V: TRBV12-5
J: TRBJ2-2
D: -
length: 16

CDR3: CASSFLDGSSYEQYF
DNA: TGTGCCAGCAGCTTCCTGGACGGATCGAGCTACGAGCAGTACTTC
size: -
V: TRBV9
J: TRBJ2-7
D: -
length: 15

CDR3: CASSFTSGRVVGELFF
DNA: TGTGCCAGCAGCTTCACAAGCGGGAGGGTCGTCGGGGAGCTGTTTTTT
size: -
V: TRBV7-9
J: TRBJ2-2
D: TRBD2
length: 16

CDR3: CASSLALSTGEGYTF
DNA: TGTGCCAGCAGCTTAGCCCTTTCGACAGGGGAGGGCTACACCTTC
size: -
V: TRBV7-9
J: TRBJ1-2
D: TRBD1
length: 15

CDR3: CASSFSDGNTEAFF
DNA: TGTGCCAGCAGCTTCTCTGACGGAAACACTGAAGCTTTCTTT
size: once
V: TRBV7-2
J: TRBJ1-1
D: -
length: 14

CDR3: CASSQSIPPTGNTEAFF
DNA: TGCGCCAGCAGTCAATCCATCCCCCCTACAGGGAACACTGAAGCTTTCTTT
size: -
V: TRBV23-1
J: TRBJ1-1
D: -
length: 17

CDR3: CAWRPKGGGGNTIYF
DNA: TGTGCCTGGAGACCAAAAGGGGGCGGTGGAAACACCATATATTTT
size: -
V: TRBV30
J: TRBJ1-3
D: TRBD1
length: 15

CDR3: CASSPPGLAGNEQFF
DNA: TGTGCCAGCAGCCCCCCGGGACTAGCGGGAAATGAGCAGTTCTTC
size: -
V: TRBV7-9
J: TRBJ2-1
D: TRBD2
length: 15

CDR3: CASSLGQGPSGELFF
DNA: TGCGCCAGCAGCTTGGGACAGGGGCCGTCCGGGGAGCTGTTTTTT
size: -
V: TRBV5-1
J: TRBJ2-2
D: TRBD1
length: 15

CDR3: CASSPRLAGRGDTQYF
DNA: TGTGCCAGCAGCCCCCGTCTCGCGGGGAGAGGAGATACGCAGTATTTT
size: -
V: TRBV9
J: TRBJ2-3
D: -
length: 16

CDR3: CASSLEAGGNTGELFF
DNA: TGTGCCAGCAGCTTGGAGGCGGGAGGGAACACCGGGGAGCTGTTTTTT
size: -
V: TRBV5-4
J: TRBJ2-2
D: TRBD2
length: 16

CDR3: CASARDRGEDTQYF
DNA: TGCGCCAGCGCCCGAGACAGGGGAGAAGATACGCAGTATTTT
size: -
V: TRBV5-1
J: TRBJ2-3
D: TRBD1
length: 14

CDR3: CASSPRQNNEQFF
DNA: TGTGCCAGCAGCCCTCGACAGAACAATGAGCAGTTCTTC
size: -
V: TRBV21-1
J: TRBJ2-1
D: -
length: 13

CDR3: CASKGEGGRALDTQYF
DNA: TGTGCCAGCAAAGGAGAGGGCGGGAGAGCTTTAGATACGCAGTATTTT
size: -
V: TRBV2
J: TRBJ2-3
D: TRBD2
length: 16

CDR3: CASSTWRQLDNEQFF
DNA: TGTGCCAGTAGTACGTGGCGGCAACTAGACAATGAGCAGTTCTTC
size: -
V: TRBV19
J: TRBJ2-1
D: -
length: 15

CDR3: CASSPTYTGDFGYTF
DNA: TGTGCCAGCAGCCCAACTTATACAGGGGATTTTGGCTACACCTTC
size: -
V: TRBV5-4
J: TRBJ1-2
D: TRBD1
length: 15

CDR3: CASSPDRSTGELFF
DNA: TGCGCCAGCAGCCCGGATAGGAGCACCGGGGAGCTGTTTTTT
size: -
V: TRBV5-1
J: TRBJ2-2
D: -
length: 14

CDR3: CASSFSGRSTGELFF
DNA: TGTGCCAGTAGTTTTAGCGGGAGGTCCACCGGGGAGCTGTTTTTT
size: -
V: TRBV19
J: TRBJ2-2
D: TRBD2
length: 15

CDR3: CASSLSVGGTEAFF
DNA: TGTGCCAGCAGTTTATCCGTGGGGGGAACTGAAGCTTTCTTT
size: -
V: TRBV27
J: TRBJ1-1
D: -
length: 14

CDR3: CASSARGQGSGNTIYF
DNA: TGTGCCAGCAGCGCCCGCGGACAGGGGAGTGGAAACACCATATATTTT
size: -
V: TRBV7-9
J: TRBJ1-3
D: TRBD1
length: 16